This TCR beta chain was profiled in a study of cytomegalovirus exposure and HLA in healthy donors. For the study at large: Sequencing of 150 million to 200 million T cells in an earlier analysis found approximately 120 million unique TCR beta sequences.

Germline V CDR1 and CDR2: SGHTS, YDEGEE. The CDR3 totals 13 residues. Losses at the gene ends were 6 bases for V and 1 base for J; bases not matched to a gene: 3. General observations from the study: Under in vitro conditions, a few CMV-associated chains were confirmed as specific for CMV antigens. Certain sequence variants were highly shared and formed a cluster, and this cluster was likely a sequencing artifact.

A remark on this clone: What it binds is unknown.

The PCR was carried out with 60 Vbeta primers and 13 Jbeta primers. Sequencing was performed with immunoSEQ multiplex PCR; in TCRdb, only in-frame clones are kept and a portion is missing. The sample holds about 120,000 clones; about 76% are singletons and the top ten take approximately 30%. Material for sequencing was PBMCs. The gene calls are TRBV5-8 and TRBJ1-1, with 7 bases aligning to TRBD1. The receptor was isolated from a man aged 55-75 years in good health and CMV-seropositive. CDR3 sequence (DNA): TGTGCCAGCACACGGGACAGGAACACTGAAGCTTTCTTT. Residues: CASTRDRNTEAFF.